The 24 T cell receptor beta chains below all came from one sample that was sequenced in a study of blood T cell repertoires in COVID-19. The repertoire was sequenced with immunoSEQ multiplex PCR; TCRdb's copy has only in-frame clones and lacks some. The data hold 30,000 to 50,000 clones, with 84% observed a single time. The sample comprised peripheral blood. The receptors here all came from a man aged 50 to 60 with active or convalescent COVID-19.

This chain uses TRBV6-1 with TRBJ2-7, with a weak D call TRBD1 (6 bases). The CDR3 is 16 residues long. Germline loops: CDR1 MNHNS, CDR2 SASEGT. V dropped 0 bases and J dropped 4 bases, with 16 bases sitting between them. The CDR3 DNA reads as TGTGCCAGCAGTGAAGCTCGGAGTTCCAGGGGTTACGAGCAGTACTTC. Protein: CASSEARSSRGYEQYF.

The rearrangement uses TRBV4-1 and TRBJ1-1, with D maybe TRBD1 (6 bases). The V end was cut by 6 bases, the J end by 2 bases, with 13 bases between. The CDR3 consists of 14 residues. CDR1 is MGHRA and CDR2 is YSYEKL in the germline V gene. Here the CDR3 reads CASRGRTVNTEAFF. Here the CDR3 DNA reads TGCGCCAGCAGAGGACGGACAGTTAACACTGAAGCTTTCTTT.

The chain uses TRBV19 and TRBJ1-3; TRBD1 might be the D (5 bases). Germline V lookup: CDR1 LNHDA, CDR2 SQIVND (reference sequence). The CDR3 runs 16 residues. Deletions cut 3 bases from V and 4 bases from J, with 16 bases between. The chain's CDR3 is CASSIDFGGVGNTIYF. Here the CDR3 DNA reads TGTGCCAGTAGTATCGACTTCGGAGGGGTGGGAAACACCATATATTTT.

This chain connects TRBV11-2 to TRBJ1-6; D not certain. Between the trimmed V and J ends, which lost 1 base and 9 bases, there was a span of 10 bases. The CDR3 runs to 14 residues. Germline V gives CDR1 SGHAT, CDR2 FQNNGV. CDR3 coding DNA: TGTGCCAGCAGCTTAGGCTTTGAGGGTTCACCCCTCCACTTT. It encodes CASSLGFEGSPLHF.

V is TRBV5-4 and J is TRBJ1-1; 9 bases fit TRBD1. This CDR3 spans 15 amino acids. V lost 4 bases and J lost 1; bases outside the gene matches: 5. The germline gives CDR1 SGHNT, CDR2 YYREEE (reference sequence). This CDR3 is CASSRPTGGNTEAFF. In nucleotides, the CDR3 is TGTGCCAGCAGCCGACCGACAGGGGGGAACACTGAAGCTTTCTTT.

The genes are TRBV7-2 and TRBJ1-3, with D possibly matching TRBD1 (6 bases). Germline lookup yields CDR1 SGHTA and CDR2 FQGNSA. This CDR3 is 13 amino acids long. The V and J ends lost 6 bases and 4 bases respectively, with 10 bases between them. The CDR3 sequence is CASSTDRGNTIYF. CDR3 coding DNA: TGTGCCAGCAGTACCGACAGGGGAAACACCATATATTTT.

V and J are TRBV20-1 and TRBJ1-1; D is perhaps TRBD1 (5 bases). CDR3 length: 14 amino acids. CDR1 is DFQATT, CDR2 SNEGSKA, per germline (reference sequence). The V end was cut by 3 bases, the J end by 4 bases, with 15 bases between. CDR3: CSASATRGSTEAFF. The CDR3 DNA reads TGCAGTGCTAGTGCGACAAGGGGAAGCACTGAAGCTTTCTTT.

The chain uses TRBV2 and TRBJ2-2; a possible D gene is TRBD1 (5 bases). Germline CDR1 is SNHLY and CDR2 is FYNNEI. Trimming removed 7 bases from V and 6 bases from J, with 12 bases in between. This CDR3 has 13 amino acids. The CDR3 loop reads CASKGQGAGELFF. CDR3 in DNA: TGTGCCAGCAAGGGGCAAGGGGCCGGGGAGCTGTTTTTT.

The chain joins TRBV6-5 to TRBJ2-7, with 10 bases fitting TRBD2. With 6 bases clipped from V and 0 bases from J, the junction kept 5 bases outside the gene matches. In germline, CDR1 is MNHEY, CDR2 SVGAGI. The CDR3 runs to 15 residues. The CDR3 coding sequence is TGTGCCAGCAGCTTTAGCGGGGGGACCTCCTACGAGCAGTACTTC. This encodes CASSFSGGTSYEQYF.

The chain has TRBV5-1 and TRBJ2-3; D perhaps matches TRBD2 (6 bases). Germline assignment: CDR1 SGHRS and CDR2 YFSETQ. Trimming cost V 3 bases and J 2 bases, with 10 bases left between them. This CDR3 comprises 14 residues. The CDR3 is CASSSGEYTDTQYF. The CDR3 DNA reads TGCGCCAGCAGCTCGGGGGAATACACAGATACGCAGTATTTT.

This clone was recorded a few times. The rearrangement uses TRBV29-1 and TRBJ2-5; 10 bases map to TRBD1. The germline CDR1 and CDR2 sequences are SQVTM and ANQGSEA. The ends lost 3 bases at V and 5 bases at J; junction bases unmatched: 9. CDR3 size: 15 residues. CDR3 sequence reads: CSVEGDRGRGETQYF. The CDR3 DNA sequence: TGCAGCGTTGAGGGGGACAGGGGAAGAGGGGAGACCCAGTACTTC.

The sample holds one count of this clone. V is TRBV2 and J is TRBJ1-5; maybe TRBD1 (5 bases). In germline, CDR1 is SNHLY, CDR2 FYNNEI. The V end was cut by 2 bases, the J end by 3 bases, with 14 bases between. The CDR3 sequence is 16 residues long. The CDR3 region has the DNA TGTGCCAGCAGTGAATTGGGGCAGGGACTCAATCAGCCCCAGCATTTT. Translation gives CASSELGQGLNQPQHF.

V is TRBV29-1 and J is TRBJ1-1, with unresolved D. The germline V and J ends were trimmed by 2 bases and 1 base, with 2 bases remaining between them. CDR3 size: 11 residues. Germline V lookup: CDR1 SQVTM, CDR2 ANQGSEA. CDR3 sequence: CSVERNTEAFF. The DNA for the CDR3 is TGCAGCGTTGAACGGAACACTGAAGCTTTCTTT. Full variable domain (missing parts from reference TRBV29-1 and TRBJ1-1): SAVISQKPSRDICQRGTSLTIQCQVDSQVTMMFWYRQQPGQSLTLIATANQGSEATYESGFVIDKFPISRPNLTFSTLTVSNMSPEDSSIYLCSVERNTEAFFGQGTRLTVV.

The chain has TRBV7-8 and TRBJ2-7; 8 positions match TRBD2. J was trimmed by 4 bases and V by 4 bases; bases with no gene match: 9. The CDR3 covers 15 residues. Looked up from germline, CDR1 is SGHVS and CDR2 is FQNEAQ. This CDR3 is CASSYSGVTLYEQYF. For the CDR3, the DNA is TGTGCCAGCAGCTATAGCGGGGTTACTTTATACGAGCAGTACTTC.

This chain uses TRBV5-1 with TRBJ1-2, with 7 positions matching TRBD1. Germline assignment: CDR1 SGHRS and CDR2 YFSETQ. The CDR3 is 13 amino acids. V dropped 1 base and J dropped 6; count of bases not matched to a gene: 3. The CDR3: CASSLHQGDGYTF. The CDR3 nucleotides read TGCGCCAGCAGCTTGCACCAGGGGGATGGCTACACCTTC.

The V call is TRBV6-5, the J call TRBJ1-4; TRBD1 aligns across 8 bases. The length of the CDR3 is 14 residues. CDR1 is MNHEY and CDR2 is SVGAGI in the germline V gene. The ends lost 5 bases at V and 7 bases at J; junction bases unmatched: 6. The CDR3 here is CASSPTGGAEKLFF. DNA for the CDR3: TGTGCCAGCAGTCCCACAGGGGGAGCTGAAAAACTGTTTTTT.

This clone was observed a few times. The CDR3 sequence: CASTPGVQPQHF. The CDR3 coding sequence is TGTGCCAGCACTCCCGGGGTTCAGCCCCAGCATTTT. The chain joins TRBV28 to TRBJ1-5; D unresolved. The CDR3 spans 12 residues. V gave up 7 bases and J gave up 6 bases, with 10 bases separating them. Germline V gives CDR1 MDHEN, CDR2 SYDVKM.

V and J are TRBV14 and TRBJ1-3; D call uncertain. The ends were cut back, 0 bases at V and 2 bases at J, with 5 bases in the middle. The germline gives CDR1 SGHDN, CDR2 FVKESK. The CDR3 totals 14 residues. CDR3: CASSQDLTGNTIYF. The CDR3 DNA follows: TGTGCCAGCAGCCAAGACCTTACTGGAAACACCATATATTTT.

This clone showed up just once. The rearrangement joins TRBV6-5 to TRBJ2-5; TRBD1 matches 8 bases. The CDR3 consists of 14 residues. V dropped 3 bases and J dropped 5; count of bases not matched to a gene: 5. Per the germline V gene, CDR1 is MNHEY and CDR2 is SVGAGI. This chain's CDR3 is CASSYMTGDETQYF. Here the CDR3 DNA reads TGTGCCAGCAGTTATATGACAGGGGACGAGACCCAGTACTTC.

This clone has just a few counts. V and J are TRBV18 and TRBJ2-3; 11 positions match TRBD1. With 3 bases clipped from V and 3 bases from J, the junction kept 2 bases outside the gene matches. Germline CDR1 and CDR2: KGHSH and LQKENI. This CDR3 is built from 15 residues. DNA for the CDR3: TGTGCCAGCTCACCGGGACAGGGGGGGACAGATACGCAGTATTTT. It is translated as CASSPGQGGTDTQYF.

This clone was seen only a few times. The chain is built from TRBV13 and TRBJ1-1; D might be TRBD1 (5 bases). V lost 4 bases to trimming and J lost 1 base, with 10 bases between them. The length of the CDR3 is 14 residues. Germline V gene lookup returns CDR1 PRHDT and CDR2 FYEKMQ (reference sequence). The CDR3 loop reads CASSSDRPNTEAFF. The CDR3 coding sequence is TGTGCCAGCAGCTCCGACAGACCGAACACTGAAGCTTTCTTT.

The CDR3 nucleotides are TGTGCCAGCAGCCCCCCCGGGACAGGGGCCGATACGCAGTATTTT. This translates into CASSPPGTGADTQYF. This chain links TRBV11-3 with TRBJ2-3, with 10 nucleotides matching TRBD1. The CDR3 extends over 15 amino acids. Germline CDR1 reads SGHNT; CDR2 reads YENEEA. The ends lost 5 bases at V and 6 bases at J; junction bases unmatched: 8.

The V gene is TRBV27, the J gene TRBJ1-1, with 8 nucleotides matching TRBD1. This CDR3 has 15 amino acids. Per the germline V gene, CDR1 is MNHEY and CDR2 is SMNVEV (reference sequence). V lost 6 bases, J lost 1 base, and 7 bases stayed unmatched. This chain's CDR3 is CASRKGQGPNTEAFF. DNA for the CDR3: TGTGCCAGCAGGAAAGGACAGGGACCGAACACTGAAGCTTTCTTT.

The count of this clone is one. The chain couples TRBV30 to TRBJ2-2; 8 bases line up with TRBD1. The CDR3 is 16 residues long. Germline lookup yields CDR1 GTSNPN and CDR2 SVGIG (reference sequence). J lost 6 bases, V lost 1 base, and 10 bases had no gene match. The CDR3 sequence: CAWSDSVDRVSGELFF. CDR3 nucleotide sequence: TGTGCCTGGAGTGATTCGGTGGACAGGGTCTCCGGGGAGCTGTTTTTT.